This TCR beta chain was captured in a study of cytomegalovirus exposure and HLA in healthy donors. With 6 bases removed from V and 0 bases from J, the gap between germline ends came to 9 bases. The germline CDR1 and CDR2 sequences are SQVTM and ANQGSEA. The CDR3 is made up of 14 amino acids. PCR used 60 Vbeta primers and 13 Jbeta primers. Sequencing was performed with immunoSEQ multiplex PCR; in TCRdb, only in-frame clones are kept and a portion is missing. The table includes 150,000 or so clones, 72% detected once. In nominal health when sampled, donors likely had unrecorded immune exposures nonetheless. Study-level findings and limits: Fewer N-insertions (relative to the approximately 670-donor mean) were reportedly seen in an Asian-associated ancestry cluster in a later analysis.

The sample holds a few counts of this clone. Its cognate antigen is unknown. What was sequenced was PBMCs. This rearrangement joins TRBV29-1 to TRBJ2-6; no definite D call. The clonotype comes from a human donor in good health. DNA for the CDR3: TGCAGCGTCGTCCCCGTCTCTGGGGCCAACGTCCTGACTTTC. This gives the protein CSVVPVSGANVLTF.